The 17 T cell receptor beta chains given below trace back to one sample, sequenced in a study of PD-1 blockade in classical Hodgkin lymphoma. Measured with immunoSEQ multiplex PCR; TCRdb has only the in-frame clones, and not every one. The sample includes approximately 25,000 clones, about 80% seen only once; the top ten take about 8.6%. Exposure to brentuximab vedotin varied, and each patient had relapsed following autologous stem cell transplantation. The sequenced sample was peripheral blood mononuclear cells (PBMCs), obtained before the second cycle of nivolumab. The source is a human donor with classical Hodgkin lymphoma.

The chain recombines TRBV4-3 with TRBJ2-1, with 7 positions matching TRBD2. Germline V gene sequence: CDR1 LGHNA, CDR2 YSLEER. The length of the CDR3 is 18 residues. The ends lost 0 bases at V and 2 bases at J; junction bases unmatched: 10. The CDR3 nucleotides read TGCGCCAGCAGCCAAGAGCTCGGCGGGAGAGTCCCCTACAATGAGCAGTTCTTC. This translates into CASSQELGGRVPYNEQFF.

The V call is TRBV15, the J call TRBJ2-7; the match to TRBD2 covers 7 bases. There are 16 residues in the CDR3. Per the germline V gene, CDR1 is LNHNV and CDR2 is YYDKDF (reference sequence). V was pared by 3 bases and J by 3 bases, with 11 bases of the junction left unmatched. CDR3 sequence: CATSRGGSRAYYEQYF. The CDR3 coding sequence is TGTGCCACCAGCAGGGGGGGGAGCAGGGCCTACTACGAGCAGTACTTC.

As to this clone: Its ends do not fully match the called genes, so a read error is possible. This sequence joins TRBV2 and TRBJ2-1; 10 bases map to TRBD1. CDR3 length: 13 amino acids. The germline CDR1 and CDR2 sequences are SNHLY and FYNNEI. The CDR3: CASSEGTGVIRIF. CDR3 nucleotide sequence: TGTGCCAGCAGTGAGGGGACAGGGGTCATCAGGATCTTC.

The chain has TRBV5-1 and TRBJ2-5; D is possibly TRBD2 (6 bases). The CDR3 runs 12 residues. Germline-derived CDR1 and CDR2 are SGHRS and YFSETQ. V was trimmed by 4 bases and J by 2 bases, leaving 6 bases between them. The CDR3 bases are TGCGCCAGCAGCCGGGGGCAAGAGACCCAGTACTTC. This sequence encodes CASSRGQETQYF. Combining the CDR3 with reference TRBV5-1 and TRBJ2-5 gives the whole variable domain KAGVTQTPRYLIKTRGQQVTLSCSPISGHRSVSWYQQTPGQGLQFLFEYFSETQRNKGNFPGRFSGRQFSNSRSEMNVSTLELGDSALYLCASSRGQETQYFGPGTRLLVL.

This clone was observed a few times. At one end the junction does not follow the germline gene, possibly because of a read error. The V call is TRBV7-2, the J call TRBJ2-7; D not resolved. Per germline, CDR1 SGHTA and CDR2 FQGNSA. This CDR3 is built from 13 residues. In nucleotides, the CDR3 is TGTGCCAGCAGCTTTAGACTCTCCCACGAGCAGTACTTC. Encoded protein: CASSFRLSHEQYF.

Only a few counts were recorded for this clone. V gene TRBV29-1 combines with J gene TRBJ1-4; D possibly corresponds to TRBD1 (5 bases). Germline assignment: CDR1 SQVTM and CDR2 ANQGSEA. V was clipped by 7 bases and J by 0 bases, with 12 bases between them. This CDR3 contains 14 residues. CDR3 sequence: CSAREDSTNEKLFF. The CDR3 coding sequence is TGCAGCGCCAGGGAGGATTCAACTAATGAAAAACTGTTTTTT. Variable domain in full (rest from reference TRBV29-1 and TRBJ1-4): SAVISQKPSRDICQRGTSLTIQCQVDSQVTMMFWYRQQPGQSLTLIATANQGSEATYESGFVIDKFPISRPNLTFSTLTVSNMSPEDSSIYLCSAREDSTNEKLFFGSGTQLSVL.

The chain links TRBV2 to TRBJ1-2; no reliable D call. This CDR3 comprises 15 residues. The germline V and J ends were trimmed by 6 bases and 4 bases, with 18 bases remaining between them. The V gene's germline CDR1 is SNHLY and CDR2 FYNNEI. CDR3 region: CASSYGGRSSYGYTF. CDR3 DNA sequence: TGTGCCAGCAGCTACGGAGGGAGGTCGAGCTATGGCTACACCTTC.

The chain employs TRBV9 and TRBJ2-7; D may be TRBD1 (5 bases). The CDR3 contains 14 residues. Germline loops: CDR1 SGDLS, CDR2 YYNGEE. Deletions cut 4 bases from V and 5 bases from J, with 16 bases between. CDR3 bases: TGTGCCAGCAGCCCTCACTCAGGGTCTGACGAGCAGTACTTC. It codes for CASSPHSGSDEQYF.

The CDR3 reads CASSGVYTGELFF. In DNA form, the CDR3 reads TGTGCCAGCAGCGGGGTGTACACCGGGGAGCTGTTTTTT. The chain recombines TRBV27 with TRBJ2-2; D is possibly TRBD2 (5 bases). The CDR3 covers 13 residues. Trimming stripped 6 bases from V and 3 bases from J, with 8 bases between. Germline CDR1 MNHEY, CDR2 SMNVEV (reference sequence).

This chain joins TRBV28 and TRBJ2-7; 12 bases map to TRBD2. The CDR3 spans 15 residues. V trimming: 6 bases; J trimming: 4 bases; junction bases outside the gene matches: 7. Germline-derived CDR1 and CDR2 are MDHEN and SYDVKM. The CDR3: CASSQTSGSRYEQYF. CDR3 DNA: TGTGCCAGCAGCCAGACTAGCGGGAGTAGGTACGAGCAGTACTTC.

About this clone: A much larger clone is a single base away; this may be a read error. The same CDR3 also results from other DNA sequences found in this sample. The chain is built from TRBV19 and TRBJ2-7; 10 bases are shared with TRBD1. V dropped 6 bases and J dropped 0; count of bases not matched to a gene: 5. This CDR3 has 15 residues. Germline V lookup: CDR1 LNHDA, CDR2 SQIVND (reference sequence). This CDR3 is CASSRGQGFSYEQYF. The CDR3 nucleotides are TGTGCCAGTAGCCGGGGACAGGGGTTCTCCTACGAGCAGTACTTC.

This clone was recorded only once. The CDR3 sequence: CASNPGGNEQFF. In nucleotides, the CDR3 is TGTGCCAGCAATCCGGGGGGTAATGAGCAGTTCTTC. The V gene is TRBV2, the J gene TRBJ2-1, with TRBD2 matching 7 bases. Germline V CDR1 and CDR2: SNHLY, FYNNEI. Trimming cost V 7 bases and J 7 bases; bases outside gene matches: 4. The CDR3 sequence is 12 residues long.

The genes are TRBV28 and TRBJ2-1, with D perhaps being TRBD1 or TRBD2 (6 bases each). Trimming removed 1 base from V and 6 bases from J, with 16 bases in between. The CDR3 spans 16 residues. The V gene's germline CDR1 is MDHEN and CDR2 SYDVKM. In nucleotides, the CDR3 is TGTGCCAGCAGTTTATTCTCACGGGGGCAGGGCAATGAGCAGTTCTTC. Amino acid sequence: CASSLFSRGQGNEQFF.

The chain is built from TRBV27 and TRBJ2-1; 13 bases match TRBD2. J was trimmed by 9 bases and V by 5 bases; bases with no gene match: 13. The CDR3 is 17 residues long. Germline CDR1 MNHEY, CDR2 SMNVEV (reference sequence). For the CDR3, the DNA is TGTGCCAGCAGTGCATATCGACTAGCGGGAGGTGTTGGTGAGCAGTTCTTC. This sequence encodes CASSAYRLAGGVGEQFF.

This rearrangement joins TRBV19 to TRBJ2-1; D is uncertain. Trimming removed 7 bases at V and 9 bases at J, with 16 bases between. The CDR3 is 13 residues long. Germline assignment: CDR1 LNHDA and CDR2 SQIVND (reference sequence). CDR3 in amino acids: CASTRRTGAEQFF. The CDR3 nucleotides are TGTGCCAGTACCAGAAGAACGGGCGCTGAGCAGTTCTTC.

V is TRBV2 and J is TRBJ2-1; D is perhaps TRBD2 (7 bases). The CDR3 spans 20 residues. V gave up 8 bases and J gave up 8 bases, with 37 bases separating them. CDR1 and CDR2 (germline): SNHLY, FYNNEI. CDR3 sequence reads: CASLNGGGAPVSLTQDEQFF. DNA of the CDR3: TGTGCCAGCCTAAACGGCGGGGGCGCCCCGGTAAGTCTTACGCAGGATGAGCAGTTCTTC.

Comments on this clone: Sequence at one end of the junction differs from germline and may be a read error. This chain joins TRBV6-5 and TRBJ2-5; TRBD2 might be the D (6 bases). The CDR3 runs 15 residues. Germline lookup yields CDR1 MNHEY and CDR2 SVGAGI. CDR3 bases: TGTGCCACCTATCTAGACCGGGGGAAAAGGGAGACCCAGCACTTC. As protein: CATYLDRGKRETQHF.